One and the same sample provided the 8 T cell receptor beta chains below, sequenced in a study of cytotoxic CD8 clonotypes in ibrutinib-treated CLL. Repertoires were generated with immunoSEQ multiplex PCR, while TCRdb's copy carries only in-frame clones and drops some. The table includes tens of thousands of clones, roughly 80% detected once. Sequencing used PBMCs, obtained after 24 months of ibrutinib treatment. Receptors were obtained from a human donor with chronic lymphocytic leukemia.

For the CDR3, the DNA is TGTGCCAGCAGCCGGGGTTGGTCTGGCTACACCTTC. Amino acids: CASSRGWSGYTF. V gene TRBV28 combines with J gene TRBJ1-2; D is uncertain. Germline CDR1 MDHEN, CDR2 SYDVKM. Deletions cut 6 bases from V and 7 bases from J, with 12 bases between. This CDR3 comprises 12 residues.

The rearrangement joins TRBV7-3 to TRBJ2-7; the match to TRBD1 covers 10 bases. Germline V CDR1 and CDR2: SGHTA, FQGTGA. V gave up 5 bases and J gave up 7 bases; unmatched junction bases: 5. This CDR3 is 13 amino acids long. CDR3 in DNA: TGTGCCAGCAGCCGCGGGACAGGGGATGAGCAGTACTTC. The encoded protein is CASSRGTGDEQYF.

The V call is TRBV27, the J call TRBJ2-1; D is possibly TRBD1 (6 bases). The CDR3 runs 15 residues. Trimming shortened V by 5 bases and J by 3 bases, and 14 bases separated the two germline ends. Per the germline V gene, CDR1 is MNHEY and CDR2 is SMNVEV (reference sequence). The CDR3 is CASSRAGAGYNEQFF. The DNA for the CDR3 is TGTGCCAGCAGTCGCGCAGGGGCGGGCTACAATGAGCAGTTCTTC.

The V gene is TRBV27, the J gene TRBJ2-7, with D perhaps being TRBD1 or TRBD2 (5 bases each). The CDR3 is 18 amino acids. Germline V CDR1 and CDR2: MNHEY, SMNVEV (reference sequence). Trimming shortened V by 6 bases and J by 4 bases, and 28 bases separated the two germline ends. For the CDR3, the DNA is TGTGCCAGCAGCTCACGGTTTCGGGGCTCTAGTACATATTACGAGCAGTACTTC. This sequence encodes CASSSRFRGSSTYYEQYF.

V is TRBV19 and J is TRBJ2-1; 7 nucleotides line up with TRBD2. The CDR3 runs 15 residues. The V and J ends lost 1 base and 9 bases, in that order; junction bases with no gene match: 9. Germline CDR1 is LNHDA and CDR2 is SQIVND (reference sequence). Written as DNA, the CDR3 is TGTGCCAGTAGTATAGCAGGGACTAAAAAGGGTGAGCAGTTCTTC. Amino acids: CASSIAGTKKGEQFF.

The chain uses TRBV18 and TRBJ2-1; D could derive from TRBD1 or TRBD2 (6 bases each). Trimming took 5 bases from V and 6 from J, leaving 23 bases between them. The CDR3 totals 17 residues. The germline gives CDR1 KGHSH, CDR2 LQKENI. The CDR3 nucleotides read TGTGCCAGCTCAGTCGAGATGGGGGGCTTGCTTGGCAATGAGCAGTTCTTC. Its protein is CASSVEMGGLLGNEQFF.

This clone was counted once. V and J are TRBV6-6 and TRBJ2-1, with D unclear. Trimming stripped 4 bases from V and 7 bases from J, with 11 bases between. Germline CDR1 MNHNY, CDR2 SVGAGI (reference sequence). CDR3 length equals 13 residues. CDR3 loop: CASSFAYENEQFF. In DNA, the CDR3 is TGTGCCAGCAGTTTTGCTTACGAAAATGAGCAGTTCTTC.

The chain links TRBV5-8 to TRBJ2-6; D remains unclear. Between the trimmed V and J ends, which lost 0 bases and 0 bases, there was a span of 7 bases. The CDR3 is 16 amino acids. Germline CDR1 and CDR2: SGHTS and YDEGEE. The CDR3 DNA sequence: TGTGCCAGCAGCTTGGGGCCGAGCTCTGGGGCCAACGTCCTGACTTTC. This gives the protein CASSLGPSSGANVLTF.